The clone carrying this TCR beta chain was observed a handful of times. The data were taken from a study of T-cell reconstitution after alpha-beta-depleted transplantation in children. A TCRbeta library incorporating unique molecular identifiers was prepared. Each CDR3 protein gets one entry after TCRdb re-called the PCR reads with MiXCR. Altogether more than 450,000 distinct CDR3 sequences are present, around 17% being singletons, with the ten largest covering 3.3%. Germline CDR1 is SGHAT and CDR2 is FQNNGV. This CDR3 contains 18 residues. Between the trimmed V and J ends, which lost 1 base and 0 bases, there was a span of 18 bases.

The TCR sequence derives from a human donor who donated a stem cell graft to a child with acute lymphoblastic leukemia. The source material was PBMCs from the stem cell graft donor, sampled from the stem cell graft. The chain combines TRBV11-2 with TRBJ1-1; D is uncertain. CDR3 sequence: CASSLVVGRRNLNTEAFF. For the CDR3, the DNA is TGTGCCAGCAGCTTAGTTGTCGGGCGGAGGAATTTGAACACTGAAGCTTTCTTT. The full variable domain, rest sourced from reference TRBV11-2 and TRBJ1-1, is EAGVAQSPRYKIIEKRQSVAFWCNPISGHATLYWYQQILGQGPKLLIQFQNNGVVDDSQLPKDRFSAERLKGVDSTLKIQPAKLEDSAVYLCASSLVVGRRNLNTEAFFGQGTRLTVV.